Following are 13 T cell receptor beta chains from one sample sequenced in a study of Ad26.COV2.S vaccination and SARS-CoV-2 variants. Treatment in this sample: some 20 received Ad26.COV2.S at low or high dose, single or two shots; about 5 received placebo; per-sample allocation not given. The samples were gathered on day 63 after the first injection of vaccine or placebo. Clones were sequenced by immunoSEQ multiplex PCR, and TCRdb holds only the in-frame ones, with some missing. Of about 320,000 clones listed, about 85% are singletons. Sample: peripheral blood, taken in a trial of Ad26.COV2.S vaccine versus placebo. All receptors come from a person aged 18-60 years who received the Ad26.COV2.S COVID-19 vaccine or a placebo.

V is TRBV11-2 and J is TRBJ1-1; TRBD1 might be the D (5 bases). The CDR3 has 14 amino acids. Germline values: CDR1 SGHAT, CDR2 FQNNGV. Between the trimmed V and J ends, which lost 5 bases and 1 base, there was a span of 11 bases. The CDR3 region is CASSPRGGNTEAFF. CDR3 bases: TGTGCCAGCAGCCCCCGGGGGGGGAACACTGAAGCTTTCTTT. Full variable domain (missing parts from reference TRBV11-2 and TRBJ1-1): EAGVAQSPRYKIIEKRQSVAFWCNPISGHATLYWYQQILGQGPKLLIQFQNNGVVDDSQLPKDRFSAERLKGVDSTLKIQPAKLEDSAVYLCASSPRGGNTEAFFGQGTRLTVV.

The rearrangement uses TRBV9 and TRBJ2-3; D might be TRBD1 or TRBD2, each matching 5 bases. CDR3 length equals 15 residues. Trimming took 7 bases from V and 0 from J, leaving 15 bases between them. CDR1 and CDR2 (germline): SGDLS, YYNGEE. DNA for the CDR3: TGTGCCAGCCGTAAATGGGGGTCTAGCACAGATACGCAGTATTTT. Translating gives CASRKWGSSTDTQYF.

The chain joins TRBV19 to TRBJ1-5; D is perhaps TRBD1 (5 bases). V was shortened by 3 bases and J by 6 bases, with 15 bases between the two germline ends. From germline, CDR1 is LNHDA and CDR2 SQIVND (reference sequence). There are 15 residues in the CDR3. CDR3 in amino acids: CASSIGGPWGQPQHF. The CDR3 DNA reads TGTGCCAGTAGTATTGGGGGACCCTGGGGTCAGCCCCAGCATTTT.

This chain uses TRBV2 with TRBJ1-2; unclear D gene. The CDR3 consists of 13 residues. The germline V and J ends were trimmed by 5 bases and 0 bases, with 7 bases remaining between them. Germline CDR1 SNHLY, CDR2 FYNNEI. This CDR3 reads CASSYVTNYGYTF. Here the CDR3 DNA reads TGTGCCAGCAGTTATGTAACTAACTATGGCTACACCTTC.

This clone has a count of ten or more. In DNA, the CDR3 is TGTGCCATCGAGGGAGGGGAATCTTATGGCTACACCTTC. Protein sequence: CAIEGGESYGYTF. V and J are TRBV10-3 and TRBJ1-2; D is perhaps TRBD1 (5 bases). V was clipped by 8 bases and J by 5 bases, with 15 bases between them. In germline, CDR1 is ENHRY, CDR2 SYGVKD. The CDR3 has 13 residues.

The rearrangement links TRBV18 to TRBJ1-6; 10 nucleotides line up with TRBD1. The J segment lost 7 bases and the V segment lost 2 bases, leaving 2 bases of the junction unmatched. CDR3 size: 15 residues. CDR1 KGHSH and CDR2 LQKENI come from the germline V gene. CDR3 coding DNA: TGTGCCAGCTCACCAGAGGGACAGGGGAATTCACCCCTCCACTTT. This encodes CASSPEGQGNSPLHF.

Note on this clone: An end of the junction differs from the germline gene, which may be a read error. This chain joins TRBV11-2 and TRBJ2-7; D remains unclear. The CDR3 totals 12 residues. Germline V gene lookup returns CDR1 SGHAT and CDR2 FQNNGV. CDR3 sequence: CASRLGPLEQYF. CDR3 DNA: TGTGCCAGCAGATTAGGTCCCTTGGAGCAGTACTTC.

The V call is TRBV5-1, the J call TRBJ2-7; D uncertain. Germline V gives CDR1 SGHRS, CDR2 YFSETQ. V was trimmed by 0 bases and J by 4 bases, leaving 11 bases between them. The CDR3 is made up of 14 amino acids. In nucleotides, the CDR3 is TGCGCCAGCAGCTTGGCTAGGGTCCCTTACGAGCAGTACTTC. It codes for CASSLARVPYEQYF.

V is TRBV12-3 or TRBV12-4 and J is TRBJ1-2; no clear D gene. V lost 6 bases to trimming and J lost 0 bases, with 8 bases between them. The CDR3 consists of 13 residues. The CDR3 DNA reads as TGTGCCAGCAGCTTGACACCTAACTATGGCTACACCTTC. It yields the protein CASSLTPNYGYTF.

V is TRBV5-1 and J is TRBJ2-5; tentative D call: TRBD2 (6 bases). The germline gives CDR1 SGHRS, CDR2 YFSETQ. CDR3 length equals 15 residues. V lost 4 bases, J lost 5 bases, and 18 bases lay in between. CDR3 sequence (DNA): TGCGCCAGCAGCATGACCGGGCCCAGCGGGGAGACCCAGTACTTC. Translation gives CASSMTGPSGETQYF.

The gene calls are TRBV28 and TRBJ2-5; possible D gene TRBD1, 5 bases. Germline V gene sequence: CDR1 MDHEN, CDR2 SYDVKM. Trimming shortened V by 5 bases and J by 4 bases, and 17 bases separated the two germline ends. CDR3 size: 15 residues. CDR3 nucleotide sequence: TGTGCCAGCAGTCCGCCCAGGGTGGGTACAGAGACCCAGTACTTC. It codes for CASSPPRVGTETQYF.

This clone appeared a few times. This sequence joins TRBV2 and TRBJ1-5; D perhaps matches TRBD1 (5 bases). Trimming stripped 2 bases from V and 9 bases from J, with 11 bases between. CDR3 length: 13 amino acids. The V gene's germline CDR1 is SNHLY and CDR2 FYNNEI. The CDR3 coding sequence is TGTGCCAGCAGTGAAAGAGGGGCAGTGCCCCAGCATTTT. Protein sequence: CASSERGAVPQHF.

This sequence joins TRBV21-1 and TRBJ2-7. TRBV21-1 is described as a pseudogene. The CDR3 contains 16 residues. The DNA for the CDR3 is TGTGCCAGCAGCGAGTTAAGGACCTTCCCCCTCTACGAGCAGTACTTC. Its protein product is CASSELRTFPLYEQYF.